One sample yielded the 9 T cell receptor beta chains listed below, sequenced in a study of T cell changes during pregnancy in multiple sclerosis. The table came from immunoSEQ multiplex PCR; TCRdb's copy has only in-frame clones and leaves some out. The repertoire holds under 45,000 clones, with roughly 90% as singletons. Sequencing used CD8+ T cells from peripheral blood mononuclear cells, obtained in the first trimester of pregnancy. The receptors here all came from a female donor with multiple sclerosis, enrolled in a pregnancy study.

The chain links TRBV18 to TRBJ2-5; 10 positions agree with TRBD1. Germline V gene data show CDR1 as KGHSH and CDR2 as LQKENI. The CDR3 spans 16 residues. The junction had 11 bases not matched to a gene; V was cut back by 6 bases and J by 4 bases. The DNA of the CDR3 is TGTGCCAGCTCGCTCAGACAGGGGGCAACGGCAGAGACCCAGTACTTC. This sequence encodes CASSLRQGATAETQYF.

The rearrangement uses TRBV7-9 and TRBJ1-4; 11 positions match TRBD1. The CDR3 spans 15 residues. Germline lookup yields CDR1 SEHNR and CDR2 FQNEAQ (reference sequence). V shed 4 bases and J 7 bases; nucleotides not matched to a gene: 5. The CDR3 DNA follows: TGTGCCAGCAGCTCACCGGGGACAGGGGGTGAAAAACTGTTTTTT. It is translated as CASSSPGTGGEKLFF.

The rearrangement links TRBV7-6 to TRBJ2-1, with TRBD1 identical over 11 bases. Germline values: CDR1 SGHVS, CDR2 FNYEAQ. The J segment lost 6 bases and the V segment lost 5 bases, leaving 6 bases of the junction unmatched. This CDR3 is 15 amino acids long. The CDR3 is CASSKAGQGGNEQFF. The CDR3 nucleotides are TGTGCCAGCAGCAAGGCGGGACAGGGGGGCAATGAGCAGTTCTTC.

The chain recombines TRBV15 with TRBJ2-7, with 8 bases lining up with TRBD1. With V trimmed by 4 bases and J by 4 bases, 3 bases remained unmatched. Germline V gene data show CDR1 as LNHNV and CDR2 as YYDKDF (reference sequence). The CDR3 contains 13 residues. CDR3: CATSTHRGYEQYF. The CDR3 DNA reads TGTGCCACCAGCACGCACAGGGGGTACGAGCAGTACTTC.

The chain links TRBV4-2 to TRBJ2-7; TRBD2 matches at 8 bases. The CDR3 covers 16 residues. Per germline, CDR1 LGHNA and CDR2 YNFKEQ. Trimming at V came to 0 bases and at J to 5 bases, leaving 9 bases not matched to a gene. The DNA of the CDR3 is TGTGCCAGCAGCCAAGAGTCCGGGGGGGCCGTGGACGAGCAGTACTTC. This sequence encodes CASSQESGGAVDEQYF.

The rearrangement uses TRBV6-4 and TRBJ2-3, with 10 nucleotides matching TRBD2. In germline, CDR1 is MRHNA, CDR2 SNTAGT. The V segment lost 3 bases and the J segment 2 bases; nucleotides outside the gene matches: 2. This CDR3 spans 15 amino acids. CDR3 in DNA: TGTGCCAGCAGTGAAAGCGGGGGGGCCACAGATACGCAGTATTTT. This encodes CASSESGGATDTQYF.

The chain couples TRBV19 to TRBJ2-3, with TRBD2 matching 12 bases. This CDR3 comprises 15 residues. The V gene end was trimmed by 7 bases and the J gene end by 4 bases; junction bases not matched to a gene: 6. CDR1 and CDR2 from the germline V gene are LNHDA and SQIVND (reference sequence). The CDR3 sequence: CASTPTSGGPDTQYF. CDR3 coding DNA: TGTGCCAGTACTCCGACTAGCGGGGGCCCAGATACGCAGTATTTT. The full variable domain, completed using reference TRBV19 and TRBJ2-3, is DGGITQSPKYLFRKEGQNVTLSCEQNLNHDAMYWYRQDPGQGLRLIYYSQIVNDFQKGDIAEGYSVSREKKESFPLTVTSAQKNPTAFYLCASTPTSGGPDTQYFGPGTRLTVL.

This clone was picked up one time. The chain is built from TRBV5-6 and TRBJ1-4; D gene unclear. Germline CDR1 and CDR2: SGHDT and YYEEEE. This CDR3 comprises 16 residues. V was shortened by 2 bases and J by 0 bases, with 11 bases between the two germline ends. The CDR3 loop reads CASSLRVSATNEKLFF. Here the CDR3 DNA reads TGTGCCAGCAGCTTACGGGTTTCTGCAACTAATGAAAAACTGTTTTTT.

The chain links TRBV29-1 to TRBJ1-2; TRBD1 is a possible D gene (5 bases). Germline V gives CDR1 SQVTM, CDR2 ANQGSEA. Trimming left V 8 bases short and J 0 bases short, with 16 bases between. CDR3 length equals 14 residues. The CDR3 region is CSPPRGETNYGYTF. CDR3 in DNA: TGCAGCCCTCCTCGGGGGGAGACTAACTATGGCTACACCTTC. Based on the CDR3 plus reference TRBV29-1 and TRBJ1-2, the full variable domain is SAVISQKPSRDICQRGTSLTIQCQVDSQVTMMFWYRQQPGQSLTLIATANQGSEATYESGFVIDKFPISRPNLTFSTLTVSNMSPEDSSIYLCSPPRGETNYGYTFGSGTRLTVV.